This T cell receptor (beta chain) is drawn from a study of T cell repertoires in cytomegalovirus infection. Study at large: Indications of both CMV infection and matching HLA type were provided by public TCR beta signatures.

This CDR3 comprises 15 residues. From germline, CDR1 is LNHDA and CDR2 SQIVND (reference sequence). J gave up 7 bases and V 4 bases, and 7 bases lay outside the gene matches. Each CDR3 protein is one row after TCRdb ran MiXCR on the reads. The data hold a few hundred thousand distinct CDR3 sequences, with roughly 15% observed a single time. This sequence originates from a human donor in good health (CMV status not recorded). Some clones in this sample may be carry-over from other donors' samples. Specimen: PBMCs. The chain recombines TRBV19 with TRBJ2-1, with 10 bases lining up with TRBD2. CDR3 region: CASSTPAGGRNEQFF. In DNA form, the CDR3 reads TGTGCCAGTAGTACACCAGCGGGAGGGCGAAATGAGCAGTTCTTC.